Shown below are 10 T cell receptor beta chains from a single sample sequenced in a study of blood T cell repertoires in COVID-19. Only in-frame clones appear in the TCRdb table, and some are missing; sequencing was by immunoSEQ multiplex PCR. The table lists roughly 100,000 clones, 75% to 90% of them singletons. Sequencing was performed on peripheral blood. These receptors all stem from a human donor in a cohort sampled during active COVID-19.

V usage is TRBV27 and J usage is TRBJ2-2, with 9 bases that match TRBD1. Germline V CDR1 and CDR2: MNHEY, SMNVEV (reference sequence). With V trimmed by 6 bases and J by 4 bases, 12 bases remained unmatched. CDR3 length: 17 residues. As DNA, the CDR3 is TGTGCCAGCAGACGCGGACAGGGGCAGTCGGGCACCGGGGAGCTGTTTTTT. This gives the protein CASRRGQGQSGTGELFF.

This clone appeared a few times. The chain has TRBV5-1 and TRBJ2-3; D is unclear. There are 14 residues in the CDR3. Germline V gives CDR1 SGHRS, CDR2 YFSETQ. Between the trimmed V and J ends, which lost 0 bases and 1 base, there was a span of 6 bases. In DNA, the CDR3 is TGCGCCAGCAGCTTGGTGGCAGGCACAGATACGCAGTATTTT. Translation gives CASSLVAGTDTQYF.

The V and J genes are TRBV7-9 and TRBJ2-1, with D perhaps TRBD1 (7 bases). Trimming stripped 5 bases from V and 8 bases from J, with 28 bases between. Per germline, CDR1 SEHNR and CDR2 FQNEAQ (reference sequence). This CDR3 spans 18 amino acids. CDR3 nucleotides: TGTGCCAGCAGCATCCTCCCGGGACTCTCCCTAGGGGGCGATGAGCAGTTCTTC. Translating gives CASSILPGLSLGGDEQFF.

This clone was detected once. V is TRBV9 and J is TRBJ2-3; 12 bases are a match to TRBD2. V was pared by 3 bases and J by 1 base, with 3 bases of the junction left unmatched. Looked up from germline, CDR1 is SGDLS and CDR2 is YYNGEE. This CDR3 comprises 16 residues. CDR3 coding DNA: TGTGCCAGCAGCGCTAGCGGGGGGGCCGGCACAGATACGCAGTATTTT. Translated, it gives CASSASGGAGTDTQYF.

The chain couples TRBV10-3 to TRBJ1-1; maybe TRBD1 (5 bases). Germline values: CDR1 ENHRY, CDR2 SYGVKD. The CDR3 is 16 amino acids. The V end was cut by 6 bases, the J end by 0 bases, with 17 bases between. The CDR3 loop reads CAIRRGEGGMNTEAFF. The CDR3 DNA reads TGTGCCATCAGGCGAGGGGAGGGAGGCATGAACACTGAAGCTTTCTTT.

The chain employs TRBV5-6 and TRBJ2-2, with TRBD1 matching over 7 bases. The germline gives CDR1 SGHDT, CDR2 YYEEEE. J lost 0 bases, V lost 0 bases, and 8 bases had no gene match. The CDR3 length is 18 residues. The CDR3 coding sequence is TGTGCCAGCAGCTTGGGGTGGGACAGCACCGCGAACACCGGGGAGCTGTTTTTT. This translates into CASSLGWDSTANTGELFF.

The genes are TRBV5-4 and TRBJ2-3; 16 bases are a match to TRBD2. The length of the CDR3 is 16 residues. Trimming took 7 bases from V and 3 from J; bases not matched to a gene: 5. The germline gives CDR1 SGHNT, CDR2 YYREEE (reference sequence). In DNA, the CDR3 is TGTGCCAGCGGGACTAGCGGGGGGGTGGTAACAGATACGCAGTATTTT. It encodes CASGTSGGVVTDTQYF.

This clone has only one observation. This chain connects TRBV2 to TRBJ2-1; 8 bases align to TRBD2. Unmatched junction bases numbered 5, after V lost 6 bases and J lost 4 bases. The CDR3 extends over 14 amino acids. CDR1 is SNHLY and CDR2 is FYNNEI in the germline V gene. The DNA of the CDR3 is TGTGCCAGCAGAACGGGGGGGCTTTACAATGAGCAGTTCTTC. Protein product: CASRTGGLYNEQFF.

J is TRBJ1-6 and V is TRBV4-3; 9 bases fit TRBD1. The CDR3 length is 18 residues. V lost 0 bases to trimming and J lost 0 bases; unmatched junction nucleotides: 3. Germline CDR1 and CDR2: LGHNA and YSLEER. The CDR3 sequence is CASSQEDRGSSYNSPLHF. DNA of the CDR3: TGCGCCAGCAGCCAAGAAGACAGGGGGAGCTCCTATAATTCACCCCTCCACTTT.

This chain's CDR3 is CASSPGQPDTEAFF. CDR3 DNA: TGCGCCAGCAGCCCCGGACAGCCAGACACTGAAGCTTTCTTT. The rearrangement uses TRBV5-1 and TRBJ1-1; weak D call: TRBD1 (6 bases). The CDR3 has 14 residues. Trimming removed 4 bases from V and 3 bases from J, with 13 bases in between. Per germline, CDR1 SGHRS and CDR2 YFSETQ.